The clone carrying this TCR beta chain was detected ten times or more. The CDR3 runs to 14 residues. Germline V CDR1 and CDR2: KGHDR, SFDVKD. Germline trimming cut 10 bases from V and 3 bases from J; bases unmatched to any gene: 6. Researchers amplified the TCR beta CDR3 regions from RNA transcripts. A first-round RT-PCR of the TCR CDR3 used the HTBI primer set. One entry per CDR3 protein results from TCRdb running MiXCR on the multiplex PCR reads. This table has fewer than 350,000 distinct CDR3 sequences, about 19% appearing once. The record originates from a study of T cells in Graves' hyperthyroidism and ophthalmopathy.

The sequence came from a man aged 50 or older with Graves' ophthalmopathy. The chain uses TRBV24-1 and TRBJ2-3; 10 nucleotides align to TRBD2. The sequencing input was blood. The CDR3 bases are TGTGCCACTTCGCTTAGCGGGAGGACAGATACGCAGTATTTT. Translation: CATSLSGRTDTQYF.